The T cell receptor beta chain described here comes from a study of memory CD4+ T cells and cytomegalovirus serostatus. Study background: This sample comes from healthy Belgian adults, 9 CMV seropositive, about 25 seronegative.

This clone showed up just once. Its antigen is unknown. The sort gate was single viable CD3+CD4+CD8-CD45RO+ cells for memory CD4+ T cells. Study findings and constraints: The CMV-associated TCR signature appears largely within the CD4+ memory repertoire.

Authors' analysis steps: After removing out-of-frame reads, 2 million to 2.5 million distinct TCRbeta sequences remained. The repertoire was sequenced with immunoSEQ multiplex PCR; TCRdb's copy has only in-frame clones and lacks some. For V, J and clone size, that table is used; D and trimming come from the DNA. Counted here are under 50,000 clones, 60% to 80% occurring once; the ten biggest clones make up 0.94%. This CDR3 contains 14 residues. V lost 4 bases and J lost 5; bases outside the gene matches: 8. The germline V gene encodes CDR1 SGHDN and CDR2 FVKESK. The sequence came from an adult in good health and CMV-seronegative. What was sequenced was memory CD4+ T cells from blood. V usage is TRBV14 and J usage is TRBJ2-7, with TRBD1 matching over 7 bases. DNA for the CDR3: TGTGCCAGCAGCCGCGACAGGGTGAGGGACGAGCAGTACTTC. The encoded protein is CASSRDRVRDEQYF.